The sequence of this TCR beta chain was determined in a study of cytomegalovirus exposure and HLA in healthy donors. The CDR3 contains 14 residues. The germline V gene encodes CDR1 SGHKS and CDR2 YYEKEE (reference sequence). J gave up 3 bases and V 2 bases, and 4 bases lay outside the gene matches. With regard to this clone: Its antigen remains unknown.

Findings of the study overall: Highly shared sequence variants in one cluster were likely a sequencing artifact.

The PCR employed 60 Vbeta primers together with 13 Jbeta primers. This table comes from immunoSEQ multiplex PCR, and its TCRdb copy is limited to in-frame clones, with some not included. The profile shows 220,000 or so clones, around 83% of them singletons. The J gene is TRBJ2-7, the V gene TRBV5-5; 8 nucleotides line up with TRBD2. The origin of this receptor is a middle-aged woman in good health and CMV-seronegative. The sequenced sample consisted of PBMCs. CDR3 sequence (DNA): TGTGCCAGCAGCTTAGCGGGAGTTGGCTACGAGCAGTACTTC. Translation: CASSLAGVGYEQYF.